The rows below give T cell receptor beta chains drawn from one sample of a study of T cell responses to AZD1222 COVID-19 vaccine. Assay used: immunoSEQ multiplex PCR; TCRdb lists only in-frame clones, some missing. The table shows some 150,000 clones, with 70% to 90% occurring only once. Material: peripheral blood, obtained on day 0 of MenACWY control vaccination. These receptor sequences come from an adult in good health. The CDR3 runs from the conserved cysteine through the conserved F or W. The order of the fields is V gene, J gene, D gene, clone size, CDR3 protein, CDR3 DNA. The D gene is left open where the match is weak. Clone size is not always given. Where it is, it says once, few, many or a class for expanded clones.

v_gene: TRBV6-1; j_gene: TRBJ2-5; d_gene: NA; abundance: NA; CDR3aa: CASSERGRGQGTQYF; CDR3nt: TGTGCCAGCAGTGAACGTGGTCGGGGTCAGGGCACCCAGTACTTC
v_gene: TRBV5-1; j_gene: TRBJ1-1; d_gene: NA; abundance: once; CDR3aa: CASSLAGTGTEAFF; CDR3nt: TGCGCCAGCAGCTTGGCAGGGACGGGCACTGAAGCTTTCTTT
v_gene: TRBV3-1/TRBV3-2; j_gene: TRBJ2-7; d_gene: NA; abundance: NA; CDR3aa: CASSQSLSGESYEQYF; CDR3nt: TGTGCCAGCAGCCAAAGTCTGAGCGGCGAATCCTACGAGCAGTACTTC
v_gene: TRBV3-1/TRBV3-2; j_gene: TRBJ1-5; d_gene: NA; abundance: NA; CDR3aa: CASSQEGIQPQHF; CDR3nt: TGTGCCAGCAGCCAAGAGGGAATTCAGCCCCAGCATTTT
v_gene: TRBV10-3; j_gene: TRBJ2-3; d_gene: TRBD2; abundance: NA; CDR3aa: CATEKGTSGPSTDTQYF; CDR3nt: TGTGCCACCGAAAAGGGCACTAGCGGACCTAGCACAGATACGCAGTATTTT
v_gene: TRBV7-3; j_gene: TRBJ2-1; d_gene: NA; abundance: NA; CDR3aa: CASSPQLSSYNEQFF; CDR3nt: TGTGCCAGCAGCCCACAGTTGAGCTCCTACAATGAGCAGTTCTTC
v_gene: TRBV10-3; j_gene: TRBJ1-3; d_gene: NA; abundance: NA; CDR3aa: CAISVSGSGNTIYF; CDR3nt: TGTGCCATCAGTGTGTCAGGGTCTGGAAACACCATATATTTT
v_gene: TRBV10-1; j_gene: TRBJ1-5; d_gene: NA; abundance: NA; CDR3aa: CASSDGNQPQHF; CDR3nt: TGCGCCAGCAGTGACGGCAATCAGCCCCAGCATTTT
v_gene: TRBV4-1; j_gene: TRBJ1-1; d_gene: TRBD1; abundance: once; CDR3aa: CASSHGTGETEAFF; CDR3nt: TGCGCCAGCAGCCACGGGACAGGGGAAACTGAAGCTTTCTTT
v_gene: TRBV29-1; j_gene: TRBJ2-1; d_gene: TRBD1; abundance: NA; CDR3aa: CSVPGQGAYNEQFF; CDR3nt: TGCAGCGTTCCGGGACAGGGGGCTTACAATGAGCAGTTCTTC
v_gene: TRBV7-8; j_gene: TRBJ1-1; d_gene: NA; abundance: NA; CDR3aa: CASSLEFRSGLRNTEAFF; CDR3nt: TGTGCCAGCAGCTTAGAGTTTCGCTCGGGGCTTCGGAACACTGAAGCTTTCTTT
v_gene: TRBV6-5; j_gene: TRBJ2-1; d_gene: TRBD2; abundance: NA; CDR3aa: CASSYSGGRSHNEQFF; CDR3nt: TGTGCCAGCAGTTACTCCGGCGGGAGATCCCACAATGAGCAGTTCTTC
v_gene: TRBV27; j_gene: TRBJ1-5; d_gene: TRBD1; abundance: few; CDR3aa: CAISGGGGKQPQHF; CDR3nt: TGTGCCATATCAGGGGGCGGTGGTAAGCAGCCCCAGCATTTT
v_gene: TRBV6-6; j_gene: TRBJ2-3; d_gene: NA; abundance: few; CDR3aa: CASGGISARADTQYF; CDR3nt: TGTGCCAGCGGGGGGATTAGCGCTCGTGCAGATACGCAGTATTTT
v_gene: TRBV28; j_gene: TRBJ1-5; d_gene: NA; abundance: NA; CDR3aa: CASSSPGRYSNQPQHF; CDR3nt: TGTGCCAGCAGTTCTCCAGGACGGTATAGCAATCAGCCCCAGCATTTT
v_gene: TRBV4-3; j_gene: TRBJ2-1; d_gene: TRBD2; abundance: NA; CDR3aa: CASSQSLAGPQFF; CDR3nt: TGCGCCAGCAGCCAGTCTCTAGCGGGGCCACAGTTCTTC
v_gene: TRBV3-1/TRBV3-2; j_gene: TRBJ1-4; d_gene: NA; abundance: NA; CDR3aa: CASSQRSNEKLFF; CDR3nt: TGTGCCAGCAGCCAGAGGAGTAATGAAAAACTGTTTTTT
v_gene: TRBV4-3; j_gene: TRBJ1-1; d_gene: NA; abundance: NA; CDR3aa: CASSQEDSTEAFF; CDR3nt: TGCGCCAGCAGCCAAGAGGACAGCACTGAAGCTTTCTTT
v_gene: TRBV15; j_gene: TRBJ1-5; d_gene: NA; abundance: NA; CDR3aa: CATSRVSSGQPQHF; CDR3nt: TGTGCCACCAGCAGAGTTTCCTCGGGTCAGCCCCAGCATTTT
v_gene: TRBV7-9; j_gene: TRBJ2-7; d_gene: NA; abundance: NA; CDR3aa: CASQVGRSYEQYF; CDR3nt: TGTGCCAGCCAAGTAGGGCGCTCCTACGAGCAGTACTTC
v_gene: TRBV18; j_gene: TRBJ2-3; d_gene: TRBD1; abundance: NA; CDR3aa: CASSPQGAASTDTQYF; CDR3nt: TGTGCCAGCTCACCACAGGGGGCGGCTAGCACAGATACGCAGTATTTT
v_gene: TRBV2; j_gene: TRBJ2-6; d_gene: NA; abundance: NA; CDR3aa: CASSEALFSGANVLTF; CDR3nt: TGTGCCAGCAGTGAAGCGCTTTTCTCTGGGGCCAACGTCCTGACTTTC
v_gene: TRBV29-1; j_gene: TRBJ1-1; d_gene: NA; abundance: NA; CDR3aa: CSVGIGANTEAFF; CDR3nt: TGCAGCGTTGGGATCGGGGCGAACACTGAAGCTTTCTTT
v_gene: TRBV5-5; j_gene: TRBJ1-2; d_gene: NA; abundance: NA; CDR3aa: CASSLVQGLWGYTF; CDR3nt: TGTGCCAGCAGCTTGGTACAGGGCCTATGGGGCTACACCTTC
v_gene: TRBV7-2; j_gene: TRBJ1-3; d_gene: NA; abundance: NA; CDR3aa: CASSFSWPPGGNTIYF; CDR3nt: TGTGCCAGCAGCTTTTCTTGGCCCCCGGGGGGAAACACCATATATTTT
v_gene: TRBV2; j_gene: TRBJ2-1; d_gene: TRBD1; abundance: NA; CDR3aa: CARTGTGGDEQFF; CDR3nt: TGTGCCAGAACCGGGACAGGAGGAGATGAGCAGTTCTTC
v_gene: TRBV27; j_gene: TRBJ1-4; d_gene: NA; abundance: NA; CDR3aa: CASSPLGAGEKLFF; CDR3nt: TGTGCCAGCAGCCCTTTGGGGGCGGGAGAAAAACTGTTTTTT
v_gene: TRBV3-1/TRBV3-2; j_gene: TRBJ1-5; d_gene: NA; abundance: NA; CDR3aa: CASSQWQSNQPQHF; CDR3nt: TGTGCCAGCAGCCAGTGGCAGAGCAATCAGCCCCAGCATTTT
v_gene: TRBV9; j_gene: TRBJ1-5; d_gene: TRBD1; abundance: NA; CDR3aa: CASSVTGTAGQPQHF; CDR3nt: TGTGCCAGCAGCGTAACCGGGACAGCGGGTCAGCCCCAGCATTTT
v_gene: TRBV19; j_gene: TRBJ2-5; d_gene: TRBD2; abundance: NA; CDR3aa: CASSTGLAGGTQETQYF; CDR3nt: TGTGCCAGTAGTACAGGACTAGCGGGGGGAACACAAGAGACCCAGTACTTC
v_gene: TRBV7-2; j_gene: TRBJ1-3; d_gene: NA; abundance: NA; CDR3aa: CASSLRGRRSGNTIYF; CDR3nt: TGTGCCAGCAGCTTAAGGGGTAGGAGGTCTGGAAACACCATATATTTT
v_gene: TRBV21-1; j_gene: TRBJ1-2; d_gene: NA; abundance: NA; CDR3aa: CASSKKPRGPGGYTF; CDR3nt: TGTGCCAGCAGCAAAAAACCCAGGGGGCCAGGTGGCTACACCTTC
v_gene: TRBV10-1; j_gene: TRBJ2-2; d_gene: NA; abundance: NA; CDR3aa: CASSESRGSANTGELFF; CDR3nt: TGCGCCAGCAGTGAGTCTCGGGGGAGCGCGAACACCGGGGAGCTGTTTTTT
v_gene: TRBV7-6; j_gene: TRBJ2-1; d_gene: NA; abundance: NA; CDR3aa: CASSLGAEQFF; CDR3nt: TGTGCCAGCAGCTTGGGGGCCGAGCAGTTCTTC
v_gene: TRBV2; j_gene: TRBJ1-3; d_gene: NA; abundance: NA; CDR3aa: CASSGGGLSGNTIYF; CDR3nt: TGTGCCAGCAGTGGGGGGGGACTCTCTGGAAACACCATATATTTT
v_gene: TRBV13; j_gene: TRBJ2-2; d_gene: NA; abundance: NA; CDR3aa: CASSGSERRNTGELFF; CDR3nt: TGTGCCAGCAGCGGATCCGAGCGGCGGAACACCGGGGAGCTGTTTTTT
v_gene: TRBV11-2; j_gene: TRBJ2-5; d_gene: NA; abundance: NA; CDR3aa: CASSLSPETQYF; CDR3nt: TGTGCCAGCAGCCTCTCTCCCGAGACCCAGTACTTC